The 21 T cell receptor beta chains listed next were all sequenced from one sample in a study of blood T cells in healthy people across ages. Primers used in a second PCR of about 7 to 12 cycles were a sample-barcoded 5' primer and a J-beta primer mix. In TCRdb, the 5' RACE reads were re-called with MiXCR into one record per CDR3 protein. This sample yields 1 million or so distinct CDR3 sequences, of which 40% to 45% are seen a single time; approximately 19% belongs to the top ten. The material sequenced was blood. The receptors shown here come from a woman aged 55-69 years in good health.

V and J are TRBV20-1 and TRBJ1-4; no clear D gene. V lost 0 bases and J 3 bases, leaving 8 bases between the germline ends. CDR3 length: 14 amino acids. Looked up from germline, CDR1 is DFQATT and CDR2 is SNEGSKA (reference sequence). The CDR3 nucleotides are TGCAGTGCTAGAGAGAGGCGGGCTAATGAAAAACTGTTTTTT. It specifies CSARERRANEKLFF.

This chain uses TRBV7-3 with TRBJ2-7; 8 bases map to TRBD1. The J call could be wrong; TRBJ2-5 is a better fit for the DNA end. This CDR3 is built from 15 residues. From germline, CDR1 is SGHTA and CDR2 FQGTGA. The CDR3 sequence is CASSDTGGMLETQYF. CDR3 bases: TGTGCCAGCAGCGATACAGGGGGAATGCTTGAGACCCAGTACTTC.

The rearrangement joins TRBV10-3 to TRBJ1-1; D gene ambiguous. Germline loops: CDR1 ENHRY, CDR2 SYGVKD. The CDR3 is made up of 13 amino acids. V was trimmed by 6 bases and J by 0 bases, leaving 8 bases between them. The CDR3 DNA is TGTGCCATCAGGGAAGGTCTGAACACTGAAGCTTTCTTT. Residues: CAIREGLNTEAFF.

The chain recombines TRBV4-1 with TRBJ2-2, with 7 bases that match TRBD2. CDR3 length equals 17 residues. Trimming took 0 bases from V and 0 from J; bases not matched to a gene: 4. Germline CDR1 reads MGHRA; CDR2 reads YSYEKL. The CDR3 protein is CASSQDFSGANTGELFF. DNA for the CDR3: TGCGCCAGCAGCCAAGATTTCAGCGGGGCGAACACCGGGGAGCTGTTTTTT.

This clonotype is a singleton in its sample. J is TRBJ2-4 and V is TRBV24-1, with 12 bases matching TRBD1. Germline CDR1 KGHDR, CDR2 SFDVKD. The CDR3 totals 20 residues. Trimming at V came to 2 bases and at J to 0 bases, leaving 10 bases not matched to a gene. CDR3 amino acids: CATSDSGPGTGGQAKNIQYF. CDR3 DNA sequence: TGTGCCACCAGTGATTCCGGTCCAGGGACAGGGGGCCAAGCCAAAAACATTCAGTACTTC.

The J gene is TRBJ2-4, the V gene TRBV6-6; the match to TRBD1 covers 8 bases. CDR3 length equals 13 residues. CDR1 is MNHNY, CDR2 SVGAGI, per germline (reference sequence). Trimming cost V 6 bases and J 8 bases; bases outside gene matches: 6. CDR3 loop: CASSRTGTDIQYF. For the CDR3, the DNA is TGTGCCAGCAGCCGGACAGGGACGGACATTCAGTACTTC.

The rearrangement links TRBV13 to TRBJ2-1; the match to TRBD1 covers 7 bases. The V and J ends lost 4 bases and 0 bases, in that order; junction bases with no gene match: 6. There are 16 residues in the CDR3. Germline V gene sequence: CDR1 PRHDT, CDR2 FYEKMQ (reference sequence). In DNA form, the CDR3 reads TGTGCCAGCAGCTCCACAGGGGAAGGCTCCTACAATGAGCAGTTCTTC. Its protein product is CASSSTGEGSYNEQFF.

The V gene is TRBV29-1, the J gene TRBJ2-5; D not resolved. With 5 bases removed from V and 0 bases from J, the gap between germline ends came to 10 bases. Germline V gives CDR1 SQVTM, CDR2 ANQGSEA. This CDR3 is built from 13 residues. The CDR3, as DNA: TGCAGCGTTCTCGTCTGGGACCAAGAGACCCAGTACTTC. Amino acid sequence: CSVLVWDQETQYF.

This clonotype was counted many times. An end of the junction differs from the germline gene, which may be a read error. This sequence joins TRBV9 and TRBJ2-7; possibly TRBD1 or TRBD2 for D (6 bases each). The CDR3 consists of 14 residues. CDR1 is SGDLS, CDR2 YYNGEE, per germline. The CDR3 protein is CASSVGGGGYEQYF. The CDR3 DNA sequence: TGCGCCAGCTCCGTGGGCGGAGGGGGGTACGAGCAGTACTTC.

This clonotype occurred a few times. The rearrangement links TRBV20-1 to TRBJ1-2; 11 nucleotides agree with TRBD1. CDR1 and CDR2 from the germline V gene are DFQATT and SNEGSKA (reference sequence). This CDR3 contains 16 residues. Trimming at V came to 2 bases and at J to 8 bases, leaving 13 bases not matched to a gene. CDR3 residues: CSARPDRGRLSGGYTF. For the CDR3, the DNA is TGCAGTGCTAGACCGGACAGGGGGCGCCTGTCTGGAGGCTACACCTTC.

The V and J genes are TRBV12-3 or TRBV12-4 and TRBJ2-1; perhaps TRBD2 as D (5 bases). V gave up 5 bases and J gave up 7 bases, with 21 bases separating them. The CDR3 is made up of 16 amino acids. CDR3 loop: CASSPPREGLLNEQFF. In nucleotides, the CDR3 is TGTGCCAGCAGTCCCCCCCGAGAGGGCCTGTTGAATGAGCAGTTCTTC.

The sample holds a few counts of this clonotype. For the CDR3, the DNA is TGTGCCAGCAGTTTAAGAGCTAGCGGAAGGGGAGAGACCCAGTACTTC. Its protein product is CASSLRASGRGETQYF. V gene TRBV27 combines with J gene TRBJ2-5; 7 positions match TRBD2. CDR1 is MNHEY and CDR2 is SMNVEV in the germline V gene (reference sequence). CDR3 length: 16 amino acids. V lost 2 bases to trimming and J lost 4 bases; unmatched junction nucleotides: 10.

This clonotype came up a few times. This rearrangement joins TRBV10-3 to TRBJ2-7, with 7 bases matching TRBD2. The V gene's germline CDR1 is ENHRY and CDR2 SYGVKD. Trimming removed 3 bases from V and 0 bases from J; junction bases left unmatched: 11. The CDR3 is 17 amino acids. The CDR3 region is CAISDPSMASGSYEQYF. CDR3 DNA sequence: TGTGCCATCAGTGATCCTAGTATGGCTAGCGGCTCCTACGAGCAGTACTTC.

About this clonotype itself: With a much larger clone just one base away, this may be a read error. The chain employs TRBV5-1 and TRBJ2-5, with D perhaps TRBD1 (5 bases). Near its end, the DNA agrees better with TRBJ2-7, so the J call may be wrong. This CDR3 has 15 residues. Germline CDR1 SGHRS, CDR2 YFSETQ. CDR3 sequence (DNA): TGCGCCAGCAGCTGGGATCCGACAGTAACCTACGAGCAGTACTTC. It is translated as CASSWDPTVTYEQYF.

The chain couples TRBV14 to TRBJ2-1, with D unresolved. Germline V CDR1 and CDR2: SGHDN, FVKESK. The CDR3 covers 16 residues. The V and J ends lost 0 bases and 8 bases respectively, with 17 bases between them. CDR3 bases: TGTGCCAGCAGCCAAGATGTTGGCGACCCACCGTATGAGCAGTTCTTC. It codes for CASSQDVGDPPYEQFF. The whole variable domain, remainder taken from reference TRBV14 and TRBJ2-1, is EAGVTQFPSHSVIEKGQTVTLRCDPISGHDNLYWYRRVMGKEIKFLLHFVKESKQDESGMPNNRFLAERTGGTYSTLKVQPAELEDSGVYFCASSQDVGDPPYEQFFGPGTRLTVL.

This clonotype has more than one count but fewer than ten. The chain couples TRBV7-6 to TRBJ2-7; D gene ambiguous. The germline V gene encodes CDR1 SGHVS and CDR2 FNYEAQ. The germline V and J ends were trimmed by 5 bases and 4 bases, with 18 bases remaining between them. This CDR3 spans 15 amino acids. The CDR3 DNA sequence: TGTGCCAGCAGCCGAAGGACCGATGGGGATTACGAGCAGTACTTC. Protein product: CASSRRTDGDYEQYF.

This clonotype was seen more than once but under ten times. This chain joins TRBV2 and TRBJ2-1; 10 bases map to TRBD2. The length of the CDR3 is 15 residues. The V and J ends lost 6 bases and 4 bases, in that order; junction bases with no gene match: 6. Germline V gene data show CDR1 as SNHLY and CDR2 as FYNNEI. The CDR3 region has the DNA TGTGCCAGCAGGAGGTCTAGCGGGAGTTACAATGAGCAGTTCTTC. This gives the protein CASRRSSGSYNEQFF.

This clonotype was detected only a few times. The rearrangement joins TRBV20-1 to TRBJ2-7; either TRBD1 or TRBD2 may fit D (5 bases each). V was cut by 3 bases and J by 5 bases, with 11 bases left in between. Per germline, CDR1 DFQATT and CDR2 SNEGSKA (reference sequence). There are 12 residues in the CDR3. The CDR3 sequence: CSASVPGHEQYF. Here the CDR3 DNA reads TGCAGTGCTAGTGTCCCGGGACACGAGCAGTACTTC.

V and J are TRBV7-9 and TRBJ2-1, with D perhaps TRBD1 (6 bases). V lost 5 bases and J lost 4, with 12 bases in between. Germline-derived CDR1 and CDR2 are SEHNR and FQNEAQ (reference sequence). The length of the CDR3 is 14 residues. The chain's CDR3 is CASSNPDRYNEQFF. DNA of the CDR3: TGTGCCAGCAGCAACCCCGACAGGTACAATGAGCAGTTCTTC.

This clonotype was seen more than once but under ten times. The genes are TRBV5-1 and TRBJ2-5; a possible D gene is TRBD2 (5 bases). The J call is uncertain, as TRBJ2-7 better fits the DNA end. CDR3 length: 13 residues. Per the germline V gene, CDR1 is SGHRS and CDR2 is YFSETQ. DNA of the CDR3: TGCGCCAGCAGCTACGGGAATTTTGACGAGCAGTACTTC. Protein product: CASSYGNFDEQYF.

CDR3 in amino acids: CASGTTGGNTEAFF. The CDR3 coding sequence is TGCGCCAGCGGAACGACAGGGGGGAACACTGAAGCTTTCTTT. The rearrangement links TRBV10-2 to TRBJ1-1, with 9 bases identical to TRBD1. V shed 8 bases, J shed 1 base, and the junction held 5 bases outside the gene matches. The CDR3 length is 14 residues. CDR1 is WSHSY, CDR2 SAAADI, per germline.